One sample yielded the 24 T cell receptor beta chains listed below, sequenced in a study of immune evolution from preneoplasia to lung adenocarcinoma. This table comes from immunoSEQ multiplex PCR, and its TCRdb copy is limited to in-frame clones, with some not included. The sample consists of about 1,800 clones, roughly 85% of them appearing once. Sequencing was done on a sample of FFPE adjacent normal lung tissue. All receptors derive from a person aged 65-85 years with lung adenocarcinoma.

The chain recombines TRBV21-1 with TRBJ2-5; the table's D call TRBD2 went unverified against the DNA. TRBV21-1 is flagged as a pseudogene. The length of the CDR3 is 15 residues. The CDR3 sequence is CASSKAPEAQETQYF. The CDR3 DNA follows: TGTGCCAGCAGCAAAGCACCGGAGGCCCAAGAGACCCAGTACTTC.

This sequence joins TRBV19 and TRBJ1-5; D not certain. Germline CDR1 and CDR2: LNHDA and SQIVND (reference sequence). V lost 5 bases and J lost 2, with 7 bases in between. The CDR3 has 13 amino acids. CDR3 in DNA: TGTGCCAGTAGTCTCCAGGGCAATCAGCCCCAGCATTTT. It specifies CASSLQGNQPQHF. Variable domain in full (rest from reference TRBV19 and TRBJ1-5): DGGITQSPKYLFRKEGQNVTLSCEQNLNHDAMYWYRQDPGQGLRLIYYSQIVNDFQKGDIAEGYSVSREKKESFPLTVTSAQKNPTAFYLCASSLQGNQPQHFGDGTRLSIL.

The chain has TRBV18 and TRBJ1-3; D perhaps matches TRBD1 (6 bases). Trimming took off 7 bases at V and 0 bases at J, with 16 bases between the two ends. CDR1 KGHSH and CDR2 LQKENI come from the germline V gene. The CDR3 extends over 16 amino acids. The CDR3 spells CASFPRTGTSGNTIYF. DNA for the CDR3: TGTGCCAGCTTCCCCCGAACAGGGACCTCTGGAAACACCATATATTTT.

The CDR3 DNA reads as TGCAGTGATAAGGGAGGGGCTGAAGCTTTCTTT. This translates into CSDKGGAEAFF. V is TRBV20-1 and J is TRBJ1-1, with TRBD1 as a possible D gene (5 bases). The ends were cut back, 7 bases at V and 6 bases at J, with 12 bases in the middle. The germline V gene has CDR1 DFQATT and CDR2 SNEGSKA (reference sequence). The CDR3 loop spans 11 amino acids.

This chain joins TRBV28 and TRBJ1-1; D ambiguous. Germline V lookup: CDR1 MDHEN, CDR2 SYDVKM. The length of the CDR3 is 13 residues. V lost 1 base and J 8 bases, leaving 11 bases between the germline ends. The CDR3 DNA reads as TGTGCCAGCAGTTTATCTCAGGAAAGAGAAGCTTTCTTT. Its translation: CASSLSQEREAFF.

The table lists this clone with a few counts. V and J are TRBV5-1 and TRBJ2-3, with TRBD1 matching over 9 bases. The CDR3 spans 16 residues. Trimming at V came to 0 bases and at J to 3 bases, leaving 5 bases not matched to a gene. The V gene's germline CDR1 is SGHRS and CDR2 YFSETQ. The CDR3 DNA reads as TGCGCCAGCAGCTTGGAACAGGGGGCGAGGACAGATACGCAGTATTTT. Encoded protein: CASSLEQGARTDTQYF.

This rearrangement joins TRBV5-6 to TRBJ1-1; D unclear. The germline CDR1 and CDR2 sequences are SGHDT and YYEEEE. This CDR3 comprises 13 residues. Trimming shortened V by 3 bases and J by 0 bases, and 6 bases separated the two germline ends. The CDR3, as DNA: TGTGCCAGCAGCTCCAATATGAACACTGAAGCTTTCTTT. Translation: CASSSNMNTEAFF.

The chain employs TRBV11-3 and TRBJ1-1, with a tentative D call TRBD1 (6 bases). The germline V gene has CDR1 SGHNT and CDR2 YENEEA. CDR3 size: 14 residues. Trimming took 5 bases from V and 0 from J, leaving 10 bases between them. CDR3 coding DNA: TGTGCCAGCAGCCCGGACAGCTTGAACACTGAAGCTTTCTTT. It yields the protein CASSPDSLNTEAFF.

J is TRBJ1-2 and V is TRBV5-1, with D possibly being TRBD1 (6 bases). The germline gives CDR1 SGHRS, CDR2 YFSETQ. V lost 4 bases and J lost 0, with 10 bases in between. There are 14 residues in the CDR3. CDR3: CASSHDRTNYGYTF. CDR3 in DNA: TGCGCCAGCAGCCACGACAGGACTAACTATGGCTACACCTTC.

The chain employs TRBV5-1 and TRBJ2-7; tentative D call: TRBD1 (5 bases). Per germline, CDR1 SGHRS and CDR2 YFSETQ. V lost 4 bases and J 4 bases, leaving 18 bases between the germline ends. This CDR3 comprises 15 residues. In DNA, the CDR3 is TGCGCCAGCAGCGCAACCACAGGAAAGGGATACGAGCAGTACTTC. It yields the protein CASSATTGKGYEQYF.

The rearrangement uses TRBV11-2 and TRBJ1-5; D is undetermined. V was pared by 1 base and J by 5 bases, with 9 bases between. Germline V gene sequence: CDR1 SGHAT, CDR2 FQNNGV. The CDR3 is 14 residues long. The CDR3 DNA follows: TGTGCCAGCAGCTTAGCGACGGATTATCAGCCCCAGCATTTT. As protein: CASSLATDYQPQHF. The full variable domain, its missing parts supplied by reference TRBV11-2 and TRBJ1-5, is EAGVAQSPRYKIIEKRQSVAFWCNPISGHATLYWYQQILGQGPKLLIQFQNNGVVDDSQLPKDRFSAERLKGVDSTLKIQPAKLEDSAVYLCASSLATDYQPQHFGDGTRLSIL.

This clone has a single count. The chain combines TRBV28 with TRBJ1-3, with D unresolved. CDR3 length: 15 amino acids. Germline V gene data show CDR1 as MDHEN and CDR2 as SYDVKM. V was cut by 6 bases and J by 4 bases, with 16 bases left in between. For the CDR3, the DNA is TGTGCCAGCAGCCTCTGGAAGAGTCTGGGAAACACCATATATTTT. Its protein is CASSLWKSLGNTIYF.

This clone was counted a few times. The CDR3 sequence is CATSRDLGVYEQYF. The CDR3 DNA is TGTGCCACCAGCAGAGATCTGGGGGTTTACGAGCAGTACTTC. The chain couples TRBV15 to TRBJ2-7; TRBD1 or TRBD2 may be the D gene (5 bases each). Germline CDR1 is LNHNV and CDR2 is YYDKDF (reference sequence). This CDR3 has 14 residues. The germline V and J ends were trimmed by 0 bases and 4 bases, with 10 bases remaining between them.

The rearrangement joins TRBV9 to TRBJ1-6, with D possibly matching TRBD1 (6 bases). Trimming removed 0 bases from V and 8 bases from J, with 18 bases in between. CDR3 size: 17 residues. CDR1 is SGDLS and CDR2 is YYNGEE in the germline V gene. CDR3 loop: CASSVEVWQGKDSPLHF. CDR3 sequence (DNA): TGTGCCAGCAGCGTAGAAGTTTGGCAGGGGAAGGATTCACCCCTCCACTTT.

This clone showed up just once. V usage is TRBV15 and J usage is TRBJ1-2, with a tentative D call TRBD1 (5 bases). The CDR3 has 15 amino acids. Germline V gene lookup returns CDR1 LNHNV and CDR2 YYDKDF (reference sequence). Trimming pared 0 bases from V and 4 bases from J, leaving 12 bases between. The CDR3 loop is CATSRDGGDLYGYTF. The CDR3 DNA reads as TGTGCCACCAGCAGAGATGGCGGGGACCTCTATGGCTACACCTTC.

The V gene is TRBV12-5, the J gene TRBJ2-1; D may be TRBD1 (6 bases). V was clipped by 2 bases and J by 8 bases, with 19 bases between them. This CDR3 contains 16 residues. Germline V gives CDR1 LGHNT, CDR2 FRNRAP. The CDR3 is CASGLKRQDRIHEQFF. CDR3 sequence (DNA): TGTGCTAGTGGTTTGAAGCGTCAAGACAGGATCCATGAGCAGTTCTTC.

CDR3 DNA sequence: TGTGCCAGCTCACCCACCGGGGAGCTGTTTTTT. Its protein product is CASSPTGELFF. This chain connects TRBV18 to TRBJ2-2; D is undetermined. From germline, CDR1 is KGHSH and CDR2 LQKENI. This CDR3 spans 11 amino acids. Trimming pared 3 bases from V and 4 bases from J, leaving 0 bases between.

This clone was found a few times. The J gene is TRBJ1-1, the V gene TRBV11-2; no definite D call. V shed 0 bases and J shed 2 bases, with 4 bases lying between them. This CDR3 spans 13 amino acids. Germline V gene data show CDR1 as SGHAT and CDR2 as FQNNGV. The CDR3 coding sequence is TGTGCCAGCAGCTTAGAGGGCAACACTGAAGCTTTCTTT. It yields the protein CASSLEGNTEAFF.

The chain couples TRBV6-1 to TRBJ2-2, with 8 bases lining up with TRBD2. There are 16 residues in the CDR3. V shed 4 bases and J 3 bases; nucleotides not matched to a gene: 7. The germline V gene has CDR1 MNHNS and CDR2 SASEGT. CDR3 loop: CASSGSGTSDTGELFF. In DNA form, the CDR3 reads TGTGCCAGCAGTGGATCCGGGACTAGTGACACCGGGGAGCTGTTTTTT.

The chain has TRBV11-2 and TRBJ2-2, with 13 bases fitting TRBD2. Trimming removed 4 bases from V and 11 bases from J; junction bases left unmatched: 7. CDR1 is SGHAT, CDR2 FQNNGV, per germline. CDR3 size: 15 residues. Here the CDR3 reads CASSSWTSGGNELFF. The CDR3 nucleotides are TGTGCCAGCAGCTCCTGGACTAGCGGGGGAAATGAGCTGTTTTTT.

This rearrangement joins TRBV28 to TRBJ2-1; TRBD2 agrees at 7 bases. This CDR3 has 21 residues. From germline, CDR1 is MDHEN and CDR2 SYDVKM. Unmatched junction bases numbered 20, after V lost 2 bases and J lost 1 base. The CDR3, as DNA: TGTGCCAGCAGTTTACGTGCCCCGATGGCGGGGGATTACAGTTCCTACAATGAGCAGTTCTTC. Its protein is CASSLRAPMAGDYSSYNEQFF.

The chain recombines TRBV6-5 with TRBJ1-3; D gene uncertain. In germline, CDR1 is MNHEY, CDR2 SVGAGI. Trimming took 2 bases from V and 8 from J, leaving 4 bases between them. This CDR3 contains 11 residues. CDR3 loop: CASSYGDTIYF. The CDR3 bases are TGTGCCAGCAGTTACGGGGACACCATATATTTT.

The chain joins TRBV7-3 to TRBJ1-5; D not resolved. V gave up 2 bases and J gave up 3 bases, with 5 bases separating them. The CDR3 runs 13 residues. From germline, CDR1 is SGHTA and CDR2 FQGTGA. CDR3 coding DNA: TGTGCCAGCAGCTTAGCCGTCAATCAGCCCCAGCATTTT. It yields the protein CASSLAVNQPQHF.

The rearrangement joins TRBV2 to TRBJ1-1; D is uncertain. The CDR3 has 14 residues. The V gene's germline CDR1 is SNHLY and CDR2 FYNNEI. The V gene lost 3 bases and the J gene lost 4 bases, with 12 bases spanning the gap. DNA of the CDR3: TGTGCCAGCAGTGATCGGACCCAAGCCACTGAAGCTTTCTTT. Translated: CASSDRTQATEAFF.